The text below deals with one TCR beta chain. Generated by immunoSEQ multiplex PCR, the TCRdb table keeps only in-frame clones and is missing some. The table shows 200,000 to 250,000 clones, with roughly nine tenths occurring only once. This entry belongs to a study of blood T cell repertoires in COVID-19. Across the whole study: T cells, B-cell-depleted T cells, or PBMCs supplied cDNA or gDNA.

The receptor was isolated from a man aged 60-69 years with acute or convalescent COVID-19. The source material was peripheral blood.

In DNA form, the CDR3 reads TGCGCCAGCAGCCCCCTCTCGACAGGGGGCTTTACAGATACGCAGTATTTT. It codes for CASSPLSTGGFTDTQYF. The chain joins TRBV5-1 to TRBJ2-3; 10 nucleotides agree with TRBD1. V dropped 4 bases and J dropped 3; count of bases not matched to a gene: 11. The CDR3 has 17 amino acids. The germline V gene has CDR1 SGHRS and CDR2 YFSETQ. The whole variable domain, remainder taken from reference TRBV5-1 and TRBJ2-3, is KAGVTQTPRYLIKTRGQQVTLSCSPISGHRSVSWYQQTPGQGLQFLFEYFSETQRNKGNFPGRFSGRQFSNSRSEMNVSTLELGDSALYLCASSPLSTGGFTDTQYFGPGTRLTVL.